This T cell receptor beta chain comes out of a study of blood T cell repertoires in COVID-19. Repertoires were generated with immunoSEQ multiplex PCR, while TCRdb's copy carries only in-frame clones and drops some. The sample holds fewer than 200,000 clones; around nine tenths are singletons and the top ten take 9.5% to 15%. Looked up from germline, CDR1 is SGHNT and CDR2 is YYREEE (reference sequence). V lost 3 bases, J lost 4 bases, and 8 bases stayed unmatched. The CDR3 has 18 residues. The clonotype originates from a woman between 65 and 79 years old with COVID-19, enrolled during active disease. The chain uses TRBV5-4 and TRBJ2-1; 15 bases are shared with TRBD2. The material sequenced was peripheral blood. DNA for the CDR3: TGTGCCAGCAGCTCTCCGGGACTAGCGGGAGGTCGGTACAATGAGCAGTTCTTC. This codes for CASSSPGLAGGRYNEQFF.